This TCR beta chain is from a study of regulatory T cells in long-lasting Graves disease. Time point meaning: newly diagnosed GD, antithyroid drugs for less than 3 months. RNA from PBMCs was the source of the TCR library. Patients of an endocrinology department in Xi'an, China, were included. Study conclusions and caveats: Favored usage of TRBV28, TRBJ1-2 and TRBJ2-5 was recorded in persistent disease.

Of note for this clonotype: The target antigen is unknown.

Germline V gives CDR1 SGHRS, CDR2 YFSETQ. The CDR3 is made up of 15 amino acids. The junction had 6 bases not matched to a gene; V was cut back by 4 bases and J by 4 bases. TCR beta libraries were built with iRepertoire HTBI primers and Arm-PCR of CDR3 regions. MiXCR was run by TCRdb on the multiplex PCR reads, yielding one entry per CDR3 protein. This table holds around 400,000 distinct CDR3 sequences, over 14% found once. This sample also belongs to another study, concerning T cells in Graves' hyperthyroidism and ophthalmopathy. This second study notes: The study used the HTBI primer set for a first-round RT-PCR of the TCR CDR3.

The source is a middle-aged woman with Graves disease. The source material was peripheral blood mononuclear cells (PBMCs), sampled at new diagnosis, from a patient treated with antithyroid drugs. The V gene is TRBV5-1, the J gene TRBJ2-3; 10 nucleotides line up with TRBD2. The DNA for the CDR3 is TGCGCCAGCAGCCTAGCGGGAGAGGTGGCAGATACGCAGTATTTT. Translating gives CASSLAGEVADTQYF.